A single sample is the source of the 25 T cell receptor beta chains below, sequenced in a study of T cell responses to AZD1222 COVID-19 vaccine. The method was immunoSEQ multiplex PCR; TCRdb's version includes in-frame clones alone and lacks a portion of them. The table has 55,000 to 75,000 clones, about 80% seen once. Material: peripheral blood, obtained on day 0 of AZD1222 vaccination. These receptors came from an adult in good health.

CDR3 nucleotides: TGCAGCGTCTTGGACCGGGGAACTGGCTACACCTTC. It codes for CSVLDRGTGYTF. The V call is TRBV29-1, the J call TRBJ1-2; D not certain. Germline CDR1 and CDR2: SQVTM and ANQGSEA. The CDR3 has 12 residues. Between the trimmed V and J ends, which lost 6 bases and 7 bases, there was a span of 15 bases.

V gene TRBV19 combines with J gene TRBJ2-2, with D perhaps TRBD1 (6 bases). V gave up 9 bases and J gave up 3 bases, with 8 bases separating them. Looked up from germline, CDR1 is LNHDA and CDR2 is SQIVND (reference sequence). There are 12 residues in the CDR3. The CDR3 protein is CARYRDTGELFF. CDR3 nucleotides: TGTGCCAGATACAGGGACACCGGGGAGCTGTTTTTT.

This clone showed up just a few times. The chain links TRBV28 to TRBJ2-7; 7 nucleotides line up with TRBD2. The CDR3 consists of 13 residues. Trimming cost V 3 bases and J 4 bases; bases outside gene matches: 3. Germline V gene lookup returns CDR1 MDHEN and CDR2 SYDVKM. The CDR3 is CASSLGGVYEQYF. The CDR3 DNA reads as TGTGCCAGCAGTTTGGGAGGGGTATACGAGCAGTACTTC.

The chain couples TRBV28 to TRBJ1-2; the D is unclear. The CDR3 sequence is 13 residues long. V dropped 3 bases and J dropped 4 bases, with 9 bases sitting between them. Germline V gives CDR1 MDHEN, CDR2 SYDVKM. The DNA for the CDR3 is TGTGCCAGCAGTTTTTCGGACGGCTATGGCTACACCTTC. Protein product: CASSFSDGYGYTF.

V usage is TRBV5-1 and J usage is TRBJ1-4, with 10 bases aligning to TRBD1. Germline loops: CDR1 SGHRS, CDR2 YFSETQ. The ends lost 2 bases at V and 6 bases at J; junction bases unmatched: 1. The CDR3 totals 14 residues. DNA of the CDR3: TGCGCCAGCAGCTTAGGGACAGGGGATGAAAAACTGTTTTTT. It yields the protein CASSLGTGDEKLFF.

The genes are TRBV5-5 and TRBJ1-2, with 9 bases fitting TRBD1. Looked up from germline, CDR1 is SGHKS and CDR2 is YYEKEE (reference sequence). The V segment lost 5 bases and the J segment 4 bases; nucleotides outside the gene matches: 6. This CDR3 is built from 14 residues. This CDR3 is CASSWDREGYGYTF. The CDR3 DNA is TGTGCCAGCAGTTGGGACAGGGAGGGCTATGGCTACACCTTC.

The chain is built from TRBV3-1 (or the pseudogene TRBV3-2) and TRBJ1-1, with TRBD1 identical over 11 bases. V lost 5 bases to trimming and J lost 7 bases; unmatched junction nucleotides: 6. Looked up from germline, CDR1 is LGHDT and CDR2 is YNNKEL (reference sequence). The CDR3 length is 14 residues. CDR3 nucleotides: TGTGCCAGCAGCTTTCACGGGACAGGGGGTGAAGCTTTCTTT. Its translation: CASSFHGTGGEAFF.

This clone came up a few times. The CDR3 region is CASSALDSRWTEAFF. In nucleotides, the CDR3 is TGTGCCAGTAGTGCATTGGACAGCCGGTGGACTGAAGCTTTCTTT. The chain is built from TRBV19 and TRBJ1-1; possible D gene TRBD1, 6 bases. The ends were cut back, 5 bases at V and 5 bases at J, with 18 bases in the middle. The CDR3 sequence is 15 residues long. Germline CDR1 and CDR2: LNHDA and SQIVND (reference sequence). The entire variable domain, with the rest obtained from reference TRBV19 and TRBJ1-1, is as follows: DGGITQSPKYLFRKEGQNVTLSCEQNLNHDAMYWYRQDPGQGLRLIYYSQIVNDFQKGDIAEGYSVSREKKESFPLTVTSAQKNPTAFYLCASSALDSRWTEAFFGQGTRLTVV.

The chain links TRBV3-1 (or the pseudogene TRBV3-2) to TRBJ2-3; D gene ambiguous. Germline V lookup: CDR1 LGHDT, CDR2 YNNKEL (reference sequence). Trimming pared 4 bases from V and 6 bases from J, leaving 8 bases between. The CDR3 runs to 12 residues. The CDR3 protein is CASSPNVDTQYF. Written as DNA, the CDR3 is TGTGCCAGCAGCCCCAATGTCGATACGCAGTATTTT.

The CDR3 sequence is CAISEGQGFYGYTF. The CDR3 DNA is TGTGCCATCAGTGAGGGACAGGGCTTTTACGGCTACACCTTC. The chain employs TRBV10-3 and TRBJ1-2; TRBD1 matches at 8 bases. The CDR3 runs 14 residues. Germline-derived CDR1 and CDR2 are ENHRY and SYGVKD. With V trimmed by 2 bases and J by 8 bases, 7 bases remained unmatched.

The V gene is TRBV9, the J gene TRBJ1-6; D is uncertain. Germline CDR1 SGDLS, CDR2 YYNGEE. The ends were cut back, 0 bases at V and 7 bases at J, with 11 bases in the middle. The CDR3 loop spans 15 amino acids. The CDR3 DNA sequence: TGTGCCAGCAGCGTAGTGTCTGGGATGAATTCACCCCTCCACTTT. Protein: CASSVVSGMNSPLHF.

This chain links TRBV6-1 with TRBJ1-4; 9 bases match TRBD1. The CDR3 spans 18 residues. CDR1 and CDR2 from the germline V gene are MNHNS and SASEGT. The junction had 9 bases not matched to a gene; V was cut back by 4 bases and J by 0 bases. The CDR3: CASSGTGEWWTTNEKLFF. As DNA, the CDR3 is TGTGCCAGCAGTGGGACAGGGGAATGGTGGACAACTAATGAAAAACTGTTTTTT.

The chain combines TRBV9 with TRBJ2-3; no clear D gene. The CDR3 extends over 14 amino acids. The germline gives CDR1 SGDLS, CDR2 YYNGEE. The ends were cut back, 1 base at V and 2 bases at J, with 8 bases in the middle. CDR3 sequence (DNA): TGTGCCAGCAGCGTATATGAGATCACAGATACGCAGTATTTT. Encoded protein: CASSVYEITDTQYF.

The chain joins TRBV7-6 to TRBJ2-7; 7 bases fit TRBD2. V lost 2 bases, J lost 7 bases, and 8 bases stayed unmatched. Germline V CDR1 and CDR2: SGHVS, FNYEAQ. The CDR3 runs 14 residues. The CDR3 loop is CASSLSGGMGEQYF. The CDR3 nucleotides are TGTGCCAGCAGCTTATCGGGGGGAATGGGGGAGCAGTACTTC.

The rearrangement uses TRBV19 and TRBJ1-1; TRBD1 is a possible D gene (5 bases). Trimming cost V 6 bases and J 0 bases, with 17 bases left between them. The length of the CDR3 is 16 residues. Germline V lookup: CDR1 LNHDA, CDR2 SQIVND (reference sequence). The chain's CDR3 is CASRPQDRGLNTEAFF. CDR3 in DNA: TGTGCCAGTAGGCCACAGGACCGGGGATTGAACACTGAAGCTTTCTTT.

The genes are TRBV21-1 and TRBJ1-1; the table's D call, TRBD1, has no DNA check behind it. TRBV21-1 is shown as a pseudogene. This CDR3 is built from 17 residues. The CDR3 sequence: CASSKVTRKATDTEAFF. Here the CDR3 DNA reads TGTGCCAGCAGCAAAGTTACCAGAAAGGCCACAGACACTGAAGCTTTCTTT.

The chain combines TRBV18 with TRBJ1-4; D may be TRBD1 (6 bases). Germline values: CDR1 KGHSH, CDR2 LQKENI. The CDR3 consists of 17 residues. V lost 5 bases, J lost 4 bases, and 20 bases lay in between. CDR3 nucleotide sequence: TGTGCCAGCTCATCGAACAGGGTCGGGGGCGATAATGAAAAACTGTTTTTT. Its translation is CASSSNRVGGDNEKLFF. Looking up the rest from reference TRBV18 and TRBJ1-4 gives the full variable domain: NAGVMQNPRHLVRRRGQEARLRCSPMKGHSHVYWYRQLPEEGLKFMVYLQKENIIDESGMPKERFSAEFPKEGPSILRIQQVVRGDSAAYFCASSSNRVGGDNEKLFFGSGTQLSVL.

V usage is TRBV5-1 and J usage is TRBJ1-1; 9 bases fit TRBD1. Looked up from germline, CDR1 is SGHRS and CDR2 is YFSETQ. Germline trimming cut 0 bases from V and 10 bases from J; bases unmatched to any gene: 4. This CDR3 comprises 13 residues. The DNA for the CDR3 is TGCGCCAGCAGCTTGGGGGGACAGGGTTTAGCTTTCTTT. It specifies CASSLGGQGLAFF.

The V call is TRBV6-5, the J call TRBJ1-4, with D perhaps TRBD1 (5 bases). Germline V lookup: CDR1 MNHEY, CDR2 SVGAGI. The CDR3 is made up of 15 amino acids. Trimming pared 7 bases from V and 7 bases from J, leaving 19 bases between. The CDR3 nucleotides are TGTGCCAGCACCAAGGGGCGGGCGGGGGGTGAAAAACTGTTTTTT. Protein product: CASTKGRAGGEKLFF.

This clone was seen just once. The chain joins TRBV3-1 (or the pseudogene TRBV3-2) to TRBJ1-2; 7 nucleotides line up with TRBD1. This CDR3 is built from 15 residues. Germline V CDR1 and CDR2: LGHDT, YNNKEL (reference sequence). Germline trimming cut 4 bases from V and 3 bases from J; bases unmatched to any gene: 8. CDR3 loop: CASSPRDRKHYGYTF. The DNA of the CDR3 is TGTGCCAGCAGCCCTCGGGACAGAAAGCACTATGGCTACACCTTC.

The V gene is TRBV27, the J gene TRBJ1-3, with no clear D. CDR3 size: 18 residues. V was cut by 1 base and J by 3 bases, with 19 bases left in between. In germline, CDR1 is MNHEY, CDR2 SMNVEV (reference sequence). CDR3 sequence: CASSLCRWNYPLGNTIYF. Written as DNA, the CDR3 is TGTGCCAGCAGTTTATGCCGGTGGAACTACCCCCTTGGAAACACCATATATTTT.

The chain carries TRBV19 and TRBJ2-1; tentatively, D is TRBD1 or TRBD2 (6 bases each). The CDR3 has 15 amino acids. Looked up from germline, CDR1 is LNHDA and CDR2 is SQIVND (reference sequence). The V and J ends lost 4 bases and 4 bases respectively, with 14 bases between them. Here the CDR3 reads CASSKTGGPYNEQFF. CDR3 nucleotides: TGTGCCAGTAGTAAAACCGGGGGCCCTTACAATGAGCAGTTCTTC.

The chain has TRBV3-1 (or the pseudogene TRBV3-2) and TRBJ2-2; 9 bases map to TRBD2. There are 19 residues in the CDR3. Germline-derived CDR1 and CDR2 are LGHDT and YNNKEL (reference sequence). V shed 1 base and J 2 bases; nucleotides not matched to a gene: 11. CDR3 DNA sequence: TGTGCCAGCAGCCAAGGGGGACTAGCCCTAACTTATAACACCGGGGAGCTGTTTTTT. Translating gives CASSQGGLALTYNTGELFF.

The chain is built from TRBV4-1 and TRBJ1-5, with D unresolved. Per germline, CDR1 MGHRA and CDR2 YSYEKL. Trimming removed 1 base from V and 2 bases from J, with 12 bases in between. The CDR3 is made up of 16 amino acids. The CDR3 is CASSQGVGFGNQPQHF. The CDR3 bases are TGCGCCAGCAGCCAAGGTGTAGGGTTCGGCAATCAGCCCCAGCATTTT.

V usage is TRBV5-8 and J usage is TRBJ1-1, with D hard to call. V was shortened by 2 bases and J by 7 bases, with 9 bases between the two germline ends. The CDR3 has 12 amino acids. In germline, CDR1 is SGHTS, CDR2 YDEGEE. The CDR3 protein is CASSFEVGEAFF. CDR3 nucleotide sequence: TGTGCCAGCAGCTTCGAGGTTGGTGAAGCTTTCTTT.